This T cell receptor beta chain stems from a study of Tregs in tolerant kidney transplant recipients. Study outcomes and limitations: In tolerant patients, donor-specific Tregs outgrew total Tregs, suggesting antigen-driven expansion.

Related graft donors supplied nonmyeloablative bone marrow transplants, and mixed chimerism was transient. The CDR3 is made up of 13 amino acids. The V gene lost 5 bases and the J gene lost 3 bases, with 10 bases spanning the gap. Germline-derived CDR1 and CDR2 are SGHTA and FQGTGA. Only in-frame clones appear in the TCRdb table, and some are missing; sequencing was by immunoSEQ multiplex PCR. The repertoire has about 81,000 clones, around 90% of them found once; the top ten carry around 1.4%. With regard to this clone: Its antigen is currently unknown.

The receptor was isolated from a human patient who received a combined kidney and bone marrow transplant. Some T cells may arise from the graft donor. The input for sequencing was CD4+ T cells from blood (PBMCs), taken 24 months after the transplant. V usage is TRBV7-3 and J usage is TRBJ1-1; possibly TRBD1 for D (6 bases). The CDR3, as DNA: TGTGCCAGCAGCCCTAGACAGGACACTGAAGCTTTCTTT. Its protein product is CASSPRQDTEAFF.